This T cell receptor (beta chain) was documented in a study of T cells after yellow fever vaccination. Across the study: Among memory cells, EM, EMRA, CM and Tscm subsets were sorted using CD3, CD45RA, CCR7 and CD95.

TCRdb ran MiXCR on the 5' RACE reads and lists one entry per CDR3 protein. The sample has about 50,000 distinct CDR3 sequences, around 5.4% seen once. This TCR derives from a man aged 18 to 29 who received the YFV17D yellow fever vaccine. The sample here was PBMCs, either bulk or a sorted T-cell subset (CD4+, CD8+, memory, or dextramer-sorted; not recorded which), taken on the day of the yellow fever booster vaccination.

DNA of the CDR3: TGTGCCAGCAGTTTAGGGGTGGACTATGGCTACACCTTC. It yields the protein CASSLGVDYGYTF. The chain recombines TRBV5-5 with TRBJ1-2; maybe TRBD1 (5 bases). V shed 5 bases and J shed 3 bases, with 11 bases lying between them. Germline CDR1 and CDR2: SGHKS and YYEKEE (reference sequence). The CDR3 sequence is 13 residues long.